This entry concerns a single T cell receptor beta chain. Its antigen remains unidentified. This sample was taken from a study of OX40 agonist ivuxolimab in advanced cancers. Background on the study: The eligibility criteria allowed prior anti-PD-1, anti-PD-L1 or anti-CTLA-4 therapy, and 40% had some. Whole-study findings and limits: Both CD4+ and CD8+ T cell populations in blood had undergone clonal expansion by week 6 at 0.1 to 3.0 mg/kg.

V was cut by 5 bases and J by 2 bases, with 15 bases left in between. CDR1 and CDR2 (germline): SEHNR, FQNEAQ (reference sequence). CDR3 size: 15 residues. Clones were read by immunoSEQ multiplex PCR, and TCRdb kept only the in-frame ones, dropping some. The table lists tens of thousands of clones, roughly 84% of them singletons, with about 13% in the top ten. Material: CD4+ or CD8+ T cells sorted from blood, obtained in a trial of the OX40 agonist ivuxolimab. The origin of this receptor is an adult with an advanced solid tumor such as melanoma, head and neck, liver or kidney cancer. The genes are TRBV7-9 and TRBJ2-5, with D possibly being TRBD2 (6 bases). The CDR3 here is CASSPGGRFQETQYF. The CDR3 DNA is TGTGCCAGCAGCCCTGGGGGGAGGTTTCAAGAGACCCAGTACTTC.